This T cell receptor beta chain appears in the sequencing data of a study of OX40 agonist ivuxolimab in advanced cancers. Study information: Previous treatment with anti-PD-1, anti-PD-L1 or anti-CTLA-4 therapy was allowed; 35% to 50% had received some.

Study results and caveats: Among the lowest peripheral clonal expansion occurred in 0.1-3.0 mg/kg partial responders.

TCRdb's copy holds only in-frame clones and misses some; the assay was immunoSEQ multiplex PCR. The sample has over 90,000 clones, 86% seen once. As regards this clone: The target antigen is unknown.

Germline V gene data show CDR1 as SGHRS and CDR2 as YFSETQ. The CDR3 covers 15 residues. The V gene end was trimmed by 5 bases and the J gene end by 6 bases; junction bases not matched to a gene: 8. This clonotype originated in an adult with an advanced solid tumor such as melanoma, head and neck, liver or kidney cancer. This chain uses TRBV5-1 with TRBJ2-3; 11 nucleotides align to TRBD1. The sample was CD4+ or CD8+ T cells sorted from blood, taken in a trial of the OX40 agonist ivuxolimab. The chain's CDR3 is CASSKADRGPDTQYF. DNA of the CDR3: TGCGCCAGCAGTAAAGCGGACAGGGGGCCGGATACGCAGTATTTT.